The clone carrying this TCR beta chain was detected once. Peripheral blood came from all dose cohorts at three timepoints. This sample was included in a study of OX40 agonist ivuxolimab in advanced cancers. The table came from immunoSEQ multiplex PCR; TCRdb's copy has only in-frame clones and leaves some out. Among under 40,000 clones listed, approximately 90% were seen once. With 8 bases removed from V and 1 base from J, the gap between germline ends came to 20 bases. The CDR3 contains 16 residues. Per the germline V gene, CDR1 is MDHEN and CDR2 is SYDVKM. The source of this sequence is an adult with an advanced solid tumor such as melanoma, head and neck, liver or kidney cancer. The chain has TRBV28 and TRBJ1-1; D is unclear. The source was CD4+ or CD8+ T cells sorted from blood, collected in a trial of the OX40 agonist ivuxolimab. CDR3 loop: CASHQLGSEKNTEAFF. In DNA, the CDR3 is TGTGCCAGCCATCAGCTGGGGAGTGAGAAGAACACTGAAGCTTTCTTT.